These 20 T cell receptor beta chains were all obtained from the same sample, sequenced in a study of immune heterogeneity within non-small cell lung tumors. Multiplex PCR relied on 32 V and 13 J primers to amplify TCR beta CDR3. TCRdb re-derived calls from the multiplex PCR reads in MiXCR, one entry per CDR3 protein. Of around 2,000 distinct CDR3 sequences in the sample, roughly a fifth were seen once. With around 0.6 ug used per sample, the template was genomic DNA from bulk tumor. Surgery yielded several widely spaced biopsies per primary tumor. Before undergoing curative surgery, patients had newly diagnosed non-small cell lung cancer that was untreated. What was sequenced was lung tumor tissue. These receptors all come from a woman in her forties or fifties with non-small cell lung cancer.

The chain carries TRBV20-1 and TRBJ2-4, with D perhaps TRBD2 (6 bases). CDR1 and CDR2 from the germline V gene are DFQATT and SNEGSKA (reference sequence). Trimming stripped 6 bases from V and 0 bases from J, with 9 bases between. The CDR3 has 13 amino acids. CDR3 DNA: TGCAGTGCGCCGGGACTAGCCAAAAACATTCAGTACTTC. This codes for CSAPGLAKNIQYF.

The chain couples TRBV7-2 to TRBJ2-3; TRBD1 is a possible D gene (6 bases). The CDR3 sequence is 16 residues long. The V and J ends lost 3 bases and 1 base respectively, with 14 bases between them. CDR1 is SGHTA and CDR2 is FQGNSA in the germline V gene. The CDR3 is CASSFPVTGRTDTQYF. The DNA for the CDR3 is TGTGCCAGCAGCTTTCCCGTAACAGGGCGCACAGATACGCAGTATTTT.

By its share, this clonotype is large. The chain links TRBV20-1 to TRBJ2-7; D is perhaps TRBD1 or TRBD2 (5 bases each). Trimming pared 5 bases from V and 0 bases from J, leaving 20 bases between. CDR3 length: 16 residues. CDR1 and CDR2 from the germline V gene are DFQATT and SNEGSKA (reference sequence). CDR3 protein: CSAQRSGTDYSYEQYF. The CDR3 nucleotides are TGCAGTGCTCAGAGGTCCGGGACCGATTACTCCTACGAGCAGTACTTC.

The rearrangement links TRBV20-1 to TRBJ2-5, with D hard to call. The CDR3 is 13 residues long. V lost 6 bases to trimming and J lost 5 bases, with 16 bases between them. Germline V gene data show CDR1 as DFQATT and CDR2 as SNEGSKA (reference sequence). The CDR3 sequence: CSAIMPPSETQYF. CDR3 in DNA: TGCAGTGCCATTATGCCCCCATCGGAGACCCAGTACTTC.

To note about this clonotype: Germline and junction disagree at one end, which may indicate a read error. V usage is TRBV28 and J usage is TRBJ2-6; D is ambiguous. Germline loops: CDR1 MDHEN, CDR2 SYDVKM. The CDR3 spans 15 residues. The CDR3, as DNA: TGTGCCAGCAGTTTATACAACTCTCGGGCCAACGTCCTGGCTTTC. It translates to CASSLYNSRANVLAF.

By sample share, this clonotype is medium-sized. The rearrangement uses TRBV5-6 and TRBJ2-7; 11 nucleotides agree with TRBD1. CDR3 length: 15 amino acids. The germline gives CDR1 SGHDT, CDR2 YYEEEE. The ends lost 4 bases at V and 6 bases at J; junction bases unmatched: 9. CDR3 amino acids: CASSPTGQGVGEQYF. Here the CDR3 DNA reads TGTGCCAGCAGCCCGACGGGACAGGGGGTCGGCGAGCAGTACTTC.

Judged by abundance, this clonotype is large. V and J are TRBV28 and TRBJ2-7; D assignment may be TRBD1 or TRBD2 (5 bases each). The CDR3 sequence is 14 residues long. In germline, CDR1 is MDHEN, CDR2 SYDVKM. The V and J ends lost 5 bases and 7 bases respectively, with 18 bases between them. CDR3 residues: CASSPPSGAKEQYF. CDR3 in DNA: TGTGCCAGCAGTCCACCCTCCGGGGCAAAGGAGCAGTACTTC.

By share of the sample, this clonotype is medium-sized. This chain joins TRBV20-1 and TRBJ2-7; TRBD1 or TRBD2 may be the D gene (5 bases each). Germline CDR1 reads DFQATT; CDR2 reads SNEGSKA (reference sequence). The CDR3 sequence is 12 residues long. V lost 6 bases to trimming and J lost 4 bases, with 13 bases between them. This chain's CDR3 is CSAEGIVYEQYF. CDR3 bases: TGCAGTGCCGAGGGGATAGTATACGAGCAGTACTTC.

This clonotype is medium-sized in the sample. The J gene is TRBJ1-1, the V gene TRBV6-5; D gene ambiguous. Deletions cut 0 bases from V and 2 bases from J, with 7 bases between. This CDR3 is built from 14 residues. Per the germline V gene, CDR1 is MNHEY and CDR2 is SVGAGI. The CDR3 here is CASSYSGRNTEAFF. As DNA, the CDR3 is TGTGCCAGCAGTTACTCAGGCCGAAACACTGAAGCTTTCTTT.

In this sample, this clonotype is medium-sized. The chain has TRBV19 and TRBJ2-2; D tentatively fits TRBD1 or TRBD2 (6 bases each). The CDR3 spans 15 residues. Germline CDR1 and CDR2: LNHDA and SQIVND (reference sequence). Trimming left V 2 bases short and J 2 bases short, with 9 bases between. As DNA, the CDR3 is TGTGCCAGTAGTATATCCGGGGGCAACACCGGGGAGCTGTTTTTT. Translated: CASSISGGNTGELFF.

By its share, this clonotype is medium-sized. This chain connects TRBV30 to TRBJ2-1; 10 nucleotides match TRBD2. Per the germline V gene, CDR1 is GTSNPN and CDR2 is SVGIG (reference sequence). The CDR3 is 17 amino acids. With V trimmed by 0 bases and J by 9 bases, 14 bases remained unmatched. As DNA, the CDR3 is TGTGCCTGGAGTGTATTAGGTAGTAGCGGGGGGAAAAGTGAGCAGTTCTTC. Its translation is CAWSVLGSSGGKSEQFF.

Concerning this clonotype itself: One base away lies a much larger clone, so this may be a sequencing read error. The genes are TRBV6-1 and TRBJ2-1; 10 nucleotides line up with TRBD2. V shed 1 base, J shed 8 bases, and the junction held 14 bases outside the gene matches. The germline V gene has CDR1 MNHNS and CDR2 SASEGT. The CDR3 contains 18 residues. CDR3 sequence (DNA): TGTGCCAGCAGTGAAGTTGGGGAAGCGGGGGGGCCTGAGGATGAGCAGTTCTTC. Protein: CASSEVGEAGGPEDEQFF.

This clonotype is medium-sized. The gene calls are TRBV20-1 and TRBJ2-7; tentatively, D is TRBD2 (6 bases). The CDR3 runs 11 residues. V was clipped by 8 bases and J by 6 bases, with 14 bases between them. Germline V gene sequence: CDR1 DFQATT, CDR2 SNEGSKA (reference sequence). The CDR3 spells CSSKWRAEQYF. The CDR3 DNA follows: TGCAGTTCTAAGTGGAGGGCCGAGCAGTACTTC.

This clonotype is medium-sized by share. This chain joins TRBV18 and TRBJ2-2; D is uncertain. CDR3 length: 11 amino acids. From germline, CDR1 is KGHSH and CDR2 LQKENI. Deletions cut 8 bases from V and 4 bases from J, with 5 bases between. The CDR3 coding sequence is TGTGCCAGCGCCACCACCGGGGAGCTGTTTTTT. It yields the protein CASATTGELFF.

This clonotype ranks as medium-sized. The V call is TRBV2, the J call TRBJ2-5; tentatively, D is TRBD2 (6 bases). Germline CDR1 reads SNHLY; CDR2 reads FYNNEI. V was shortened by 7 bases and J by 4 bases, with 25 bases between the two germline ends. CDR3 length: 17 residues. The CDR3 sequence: CASKWGGMGAQRETQYF. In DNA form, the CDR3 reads TGTGCCAGCAAATGGGGCGGGATGGGAGCACAACGAGAGACCCAGTACTTC.

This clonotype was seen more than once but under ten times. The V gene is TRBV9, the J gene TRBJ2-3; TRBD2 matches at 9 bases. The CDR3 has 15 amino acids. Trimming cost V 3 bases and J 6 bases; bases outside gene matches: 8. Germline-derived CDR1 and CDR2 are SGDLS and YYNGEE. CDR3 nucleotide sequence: TGTGCCAGCAGCGAGAGCGGGGGGCTGGGGGATACGCAGTATTTT. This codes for CASSESGGLGDTQYF.

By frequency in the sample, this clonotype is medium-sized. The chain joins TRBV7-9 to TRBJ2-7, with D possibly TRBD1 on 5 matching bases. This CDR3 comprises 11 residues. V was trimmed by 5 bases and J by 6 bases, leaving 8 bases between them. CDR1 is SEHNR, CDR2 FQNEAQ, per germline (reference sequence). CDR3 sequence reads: CASSRRGEQYF. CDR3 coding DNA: TGTGCCAGCAGCCGTAGGGGCGAGCAGTACTTC.

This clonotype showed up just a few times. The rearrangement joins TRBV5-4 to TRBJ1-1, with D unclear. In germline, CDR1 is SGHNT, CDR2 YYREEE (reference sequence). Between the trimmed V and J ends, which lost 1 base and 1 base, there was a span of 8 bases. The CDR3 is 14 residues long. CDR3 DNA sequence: TGTGCCAGCAGCTTGTTGGGGAAGAACACTGAAGCTTTCTTT. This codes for CASSLLGKNTEAFF.

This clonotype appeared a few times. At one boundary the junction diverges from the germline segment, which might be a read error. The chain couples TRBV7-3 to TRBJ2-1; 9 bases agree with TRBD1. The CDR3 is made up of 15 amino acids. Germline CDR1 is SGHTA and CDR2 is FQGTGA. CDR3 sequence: CASSLDRGFYDEQFF. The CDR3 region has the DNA TGTGCCAGCAGCTTAGACAGGGGGTTCTACGATGAGCAGTTCTTC. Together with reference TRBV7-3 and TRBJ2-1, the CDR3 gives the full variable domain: GAGVSQTPSNKVTEKGKYVELRCDPISGHTALYWYRQSLGQGPEFLIYFQGTGAADDSGLPNDRFFAVRPEGSVSTLKIQRTERGDSAVYLCASSLDRGFYDEQFFGPGTRLTVL.

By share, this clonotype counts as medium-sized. The CDR3 loop reads CASSPDRGGGYTF. CDR3 sequence (DNA): TGTGCCAGCAGCCCGGACAGGGGCGGGGGCTACACCTTC. The chain couples TRBV5-4 to TRBJ1-2, with 9 bases identical to TRBD1. CDR3 length equals 13 residues. Trimming took 4 bases from V and 8 from J; bases not matched to a gene: 6. Germline V gene sequence: CDR1 SGHNT, CDR2 YYREEE (reference sequence).